These 26 T cell receptor beta chains were all obtained from the same sample, sequenced in a study of blood T cell repertoires in COVID-19. Measured with immunoSEQ multiplex PCR; TCRdb has only the in-frame clones, and not every one. Of 140,000 to 150,000 clones listed, around 80% were seen once; the top ten hold roughly 2%. The sequenced material came from peripheral blood. These receptors were taken from a woman aged 55-69 years with acute or convalescent COVID-19.

This chain connects TRBV18 to TRBJ2-1; maybe TRBD1 (7 bases). The V end was cut by 3 bases, the J end by 1 base, with 13 bases between. CDR1 is KGHSH, CDR2 LQKENI, per germline. The CDR3 extends over 16 amino acids. CDR3 protein: CASSPRQGGSYNEQFF. CDR3 DNA sequence: TGTGCCAGCTCACCCCGACAGGGAGGTTCCTACAATGAGCAGTTCTTC.

This chain uses TRBV4-1 with TRBJ1-2; weak D call: TRBD1 (5 bases). The V gene's germline CDR1 is MGHRA and CDR2 YSYEKL. V lost 0 bases, J lost 3 bases, and 11 bases lay in between. The CDR3 consists of 15 residues. The CDR3 sequence: CASSQDLGRDYGYTF. The DNA of the CDR3 is TGCGCCAGCAGCCAAGATCTAGGCAGGGACTATGGCTACACCTTC.

The chain has TRBV6-1 and TRBJ2-2; 7 nucleotides line up with TRBD1. CDR1 and CDR2 from the germline V gene are MNHNS and SASEGT. CDR3 length: 15 amino acids. V lost 2 bases, J lost 8 bases, and 8 bases stayed unmatched. In DNA form, the CDR3 reads TGTGCCAGCAGTGAACAACAGGGGTTTCAGGGGGAGCTGTTTTTT. Residues: CASSEQQGFQGELFF.

A few counts support this clone. The V gene is TRBV7-8, the J gene TRBJ1-4; TRBD1 matches 7 bases. Germline V lookup: CDR1 SGHVS, CDR2 FQNEAQ. The CDR3 is 15 residues long. V shed 1 base and J 3 bases; nucleotides not matched to a gene: 2. This CDR3 reads CASSLGGTANEKLFF. In DNA, the CDR3 is TGTGCCAGCAGCTTAGGGGGGACAGCTAATGAAAAACTGTTTTTT.

The chain carries TRBV28 and TRBJ1-2, with no clear D. Trimming stripped 3 bases from V and 8 bases from J, with 19 bases between. The germline V gene encodes CDR1 MDHEN and CDR2 SYDVKM. The CDR3 consists of 15 residues. CDR3 residues: CASSLTRASTGGYTF. CDR3 nucleotide sequence: TGTGCCAGCAGTTTGACGCGGGCCTCCACGGGGGGCTACACCTTC.

In its sample, this clone was seen once. The V and J genes are TRBV19 and TRBJ2-2, with D unresolved. V was clipped by 7 bases and J by 5 bases, with 20 bases between them. The CDR3 is 16 amino acids. Germline CDR1 is LNHDA and CDR2 is SQIVND (reference sequence). CDR3 nucleotides: TGTGCCAGTATCCCCCATAGCCTGTCAACTACCGGGGAGCTGTTTTTT. It yields the protein CASIPHSLSTTGELFF. The full variable domain, completed using reference TRBV19 and TRBJ2-2, is DGGITQSPKYLFRKEGQNVTLSCEQNLNHDAMYWYRQDPGQGLRLIYYSQIVNDFQKGDIAEGYSVSREKKESFPLTVTSAQKNPTAFYLCASIPHSLSTTGELFFGEGSRLTVL.

This chain links TRBV5-1 with TRBJ2-7; no clear D. This CDR3 is 15 amino acids long. Trimming removed 0 bases from V and 0 bases from J, with 10 bases in between. Germline CDR1 SGHRS, CDR2 YFSETQ. The CDR3 is CASSLEPHPSYEQYF. The CDR3 DNA reads TGCGCCAGCAGCTTGGAACCACACCCCTCCTACGAGCAGTACTTC. The full variable domain, rest sourced from reference TRBV5-1 and TRBJ2-7, is KAGVTQTPRYLIKTRGQQVTLSCSPISGHRSVSWYQQTPGQGLQFLFEYFSETQRNKGNFPGRFSGRQFSNSRSEMNVSTLELGDSALYLCASSLEPHPSYEQYFGPGTRLTVT.

The chain has TRBV6-5 and TRBJ1-1; no clear D gene. CDR3 size: 14 residues. Germline V CDR1 and CDR2: MNHEY, SVGAGI. Trimming took 5 bases from V and 5 from J, leaving 15 bases between them. CDR3 in DNA: TGTGCCAGCAGTAACGGCTGGTGGGAGACTGAAGCTTTCTTT. This codes for CASSNGWWETEAFF.

The gene calls are TRBV14 and TRBJ2-5; 7 bases align to TRBD2. The CDR3 contains 13 residues. Germline assignment: CDR1 SGHDN and CDR2 FVKESK. V gave up 8 bases and J gave up 5 bases; unmatched junction bases: 8. The CDR3: CASRRAGVETQYF. In nucleotides, the CDR3 is TGTGCCAGCCGACGGGCGGGAGTTGAGACCCAGTACTTC.

The chain couples TRBV7-2 to TRBJ2-2; TRBD2 matches 9 bases. The CDR3 totals 16 residues. Germline assignment: CDR1 SGHTA and CDR2 FQGNSA. Germline trimming cut 1 base from V and 2 bases from J; bases unmatched to any gene: 2. The CDR3 sequence: CASSLGSGSNTGELFF. The CDR3 region has the DNA TGTGCCAGCAGCTTAGGTAGCGGGAGCAACACCGGGGAGCTGTTTTTT.

The CDR3 loop is CASTHRESTGELFF. The CDR3 DNA reads TGCGCCAGCACCCATCGGGAAAGCACCGGGGAGCTGTTTTTT. The chain couples TRBV4-1 to TRBJ2-2; possible D gene TRBD2, 5 bases. V lost 7 bases and J lost 4, with 13 bases in between. Germline CDR1 is MGHRA and CDR2 is YSYEKL. The CDR3 contains 14 residues.

This clone is deemed medium-sized. The chain has TRBV7-9 and TRBJ1-6; maybe TRBD1 (5 bases). CDR3 length equals 12 residues. Germline CDR1 reads SEHNR; CDR2 reads FQNEAQ (reference sequence). With 7 bases removed from V and 15 bases from J, the gap between germline ends came to 16 bases. CDR3 loop: CASTTGGYGLHF. The CDR3 bases are TGTGCCAGCACCACGGGGGGATATGGCCTCCACTTT.

The chain joins TRBV5-7 to TRBJ1-3, with a possible D match to TRBD1 (5 bases). TRBV5-7 is flagged as an ORF with uncertain function. This CDR3 region has 17 residues. V was pared by 4 bases and J by 2 bases, with 19 bases between. The CDR3 DNA follows: TGTGCCAGCAGCCCACGACAAGACAGATTTCCTGGAAACACCATATATTTT. Translated, it gives CASSPRQDRFPGNTIYF.

This clone was picked up a small number of times. This chain connects TRBV18 to TRBJ2-2, with 14 bases identical to TRBD2. The V gene end was trimmed by 3 bases and the J gene end by 3 bases; junction bases not matched to a gene: 9. The CDR3 is 19 residues long. From germline, CDR1 is KGHSH and CDR2 LQKENI. The CDR3 nucleotides read TGTGCCAGCTCACCGGAGGAGACTAGCGGGAGGGCGGACACCGGGGAGCTGTTTTTT. Residues: CASSPEETSGRADTGELFF.

The J gene is TRBJ1-6, the V gene TRBV30; 9 positions match TRBD1. The V and J ends lost 3 bases and 10 bases, in that order; junction bases with no gene match: 4. Germline V CDR1 and CDR2: GTSNPN, SVGIG (reference sequence). This CDR3 has 13 amino acids. The CDR3, as DNA: TGTGCCTGGAGCAGGGACAGGGTGTCACCCCTCCACTTT. Its protein product is CAWSRDRVSPLHF.

In DNA, the CDR3 is TGCAGCGGACGACTAGCGGGAGTATCCTACAATGAGCAGTTCTTC. Amino acid sequence: CSGRLAGVSYNEQFF. The chain has TRBV29-1 and TRBJ2-1, with TRBD2 identical over 12 bases. In germline, CDR1 is SQVTM, CDR2 ANQGSEA. V trimming: 7 bases; J trimming: 1 base; junction bases outside the gene matches: 5. CDR3 length equals 15 residues.

The chain is built from TRBV30 and TRBJ2-5; 10 positions match TRBD1. The germline V gene encodes CDR1 GTSNPN and CDR2 SVGIG (reference sequence). V was clipped by 0 bases and J by 5 bases; unmatched bases: 6. The CDR3 loop spans 15 amino acids. CDR3 sequence: CAWSVKGQGLETQYF. The CDR3 nucleotides read TGTGCCTGGAGTGTAAAGGGACAGGGGCTCGAGACCCAGTACTTC.

V is TRBV29-1 and J is TRBJ2-1, with D perhaps TRBD1 (7 bases). Germline values: CDR1 SQVTM, CDR2 ANQGSEA. Trimming shortened V by 5 bases and J by 15 bases, and 20 bases separated the two germline ends. The CDR3 length is 12 residues. CDR3 DNA sequence: TGCAGCGTTACAGGGGTGGGACTGCAAAGGTTCTTC. Protein product: CSVTGVGLQRFF.

This chain uses TRBV12-5 with TRBJ2-3; D possibly corresponds to TRBD2 (6 bases). Trimming removed 3 bases at V and 5 bases at J, with 12 bases between. This CDR3 is built from 14 residues. Germline assignment: CDR1 LGHNT and CDR2 FRNRAP. The CDR3 DNA sequence: TGTGCTAGTGGTTTAAACGGGAGAGGAGATACGCAGTATTTT. Translation: CASGLNGRGDTQYF.

The rearrangement uses TRBV5-1 and TRBJ2-3; TRBD2 matches at 13 bases. The CDR3 contains 15 residues. With 0 bases clipped from V and 6 bases from J, the junction kept 1 base outside the gene matches. The germline V gene has CDR1 SGHRS and CDR2 YFSETQ. The DNA for the CDR3 is TGCGCCAGCAGCTTGGGGACTAGCGGGAGCGATACGCAGTATTTT. Translating it yields CASSLGTSGSDTQYF.

This chain links TRBV19 with TRBJ1-2; D is perhaps TRBD1 (5 bases). Germline CDR1 reads LNHDA; CDR2 reads SQIVND (reference sequence). V was shortened by 3 bases and J by 6 bases, with 11 bases between the two germline ends. CDR3 length: 13 amino acids. The CDR3 spells CASSIAGFDGYTF. The CDR3 DNA reads TGTGCCAGTAGTATCGCAGGGTTCGATGGCTACACCTTC.

In its sample, this clone was seen a few times. The V gene is TRBV9, the J gene TRBJ2-3; 9 nucleotides line up with TRBD2. Trimming at V came to 4 bases and at J to 2 bases, leaving 8 bases not matched to a gene. CDR1 and CDR2 from the germline V gene are SGDLS and YYNGEE. This CDR3 has 16 residues. The CDR3 nucleotides read TGTGCCAGCAGCCCGCGGACTAGCGCCTTCACAGATACGCAGTATTTT. Its translation is CASSPRTSAFTDTQYF.

The DNA of the CDR3 is TGCGCCAGCAGCGCCGGTGAGCGTCGCACTGAAGCTTTCTTT. This codes for CASSAGERRTEAFF. The rearrangement links TRBV5-1 to TRBJ1-1; D ambiguous. The germline CDR1 and CDR2 sequences are SGHRS and YFSETQ. V gave up 4 bases and J gave up 4 bases, with 14 bases separating them. The CDR3 runs 14 residues.

V usage is TRBV29-1 and J usage is TRBJ2-1; 15 positions match TRBD2. Germline CDR1 and CDR2: SQVTM and ANQGSEA. V was pared by 6 bases and J by 1 base, with 10 bases of the junction left unmatched. The CDR3 has 18 amino acids. The CDR3 spells CSVDGLAGGPGSYNEQFF. The CDR3 DNA reads TGCAGCGTGGACGGACTAGCGGGAGGGCCAGGTTCCTACAATGAGCAGTTCTTC.

The chain combines TRBV18 with TRBJ2-7, with D possibly being TRBD1 (6 bases). This CDR3 comprises 14 residues. CDR1 KGHSH and CDR2 LQKENI come from the germline V gene. The V and J ends lost 1 base and 4 bases respectively, with 11 bases between them. This chain's CDR3 is CASSPRTGIYEQYF. The CDR3 DNA is TGTGCCAGCTCACCACGTACAGGGATTTACGAGCAGTACTTC.

The CDR3 DNA sequence: TGTGCCAGCAGCTGGGGACAGGGGGCCTACGAGCAGTACTTC. Its translation: CASSWGQGAYEQYF. The V and J genes are TRBV11-2 and TRBJ2-7; 11 positions match TRBD1. Trimming cost V 4 bases and J 2 bases; bases outside gene matches: 1. The CDR3 length is 14 residues. Germline assignment: CDR1 SGHAT and CDR2 FQNNGV.